Listed below are T cell receptor beta chains from one sample, sequenced in a study of response to subunit inactivated influenza vaccine. Using its own MiXCR run on the RT-PCR reads, TCRdb lists one record per CDR3 protein. In the table there are 630,000 or so distinct CDR3 sequences, 15% to 18% of which are singletons. The sample consisted of PBMCs from blood, taken 12 days after vaccination. These receptors all stem from a man aged 45-60 years who received an inactivated influenza vaccine. CDR3s include the opening cysteine and the closing phenylalanine or tryptophan. The order of the fields is clone size, D gene, V gene, J gene, CDR3 protein, CDR3 DNA. The D gene is left open where the match is weak. Part of the rows lack a size; the others show once, few, many or a class for expanded clones.

few	TRBD2	TRBV2	TRBJ2-1	CASSGPAGGNEQFF	TGTGCCAGCAGTGGACCGGCGGGGGGGAATGAGCAGTTCTTC
.	TRBD1	TRBV6-1	TRBJ1-1	CASRRQGPNTEAFF	TGTGCCAGCAGACGACAGGGACCGAACACTGAAGCTTTCTTT
.	.	TRBV7-2	TRBJ2-7	CASSRTPGNPYEQYF	TGTGCCAGCAGCCGTACGCCCGGAAACCCATACGAGCAGTACTTC
.	.	TRBV20-1	TRBJ2-7	CSARVQGDYEQYF	TGCAGTGCTAGAGTCCAGGGAGACTACGAGCAGTACTTC
few	TRBD1	TRBV5-1	TRBJ2-1	CASSPPTGNYEQFF	TGCGCCAGCAGCCCCCCGACAGGGAACTATGAGCAGTTCTTC
few	.	TRBV6-1	TRBJ2-6	CASSRHLSGAGANVLTF	TGTGCCAGCAGCCGACACTTGAGCGGCGCCGGGGCCAACGTCCTGACTTTC
.	TRBD2	TRBV6-2/TRBV6-3	TRBJ2-1	CASIRRGGNYNEQFF	TGTGCCAGCATCCGACGGGGGGGGAACTACAATGAGCAGTTCTTC
.	.	TRBV20-1	TRBJ1-5	CSAGAVEAQHF	TGCAGTGCTGGGGCGGTGGAAGCCCAGCATTTT
few	.	TRBV4-2	TRBJ2-5	CASSQEPRGETQYF	TGTGCCAGCAGCCAAGAACCCAGGGGAGAGACCCAGTACTTC
few	.	TRBV5-6	TRBJ2-3	CASSQGLSSTDTQYF	TGTGCCAGCAGCCAAGGGCTTTCCAGCACAGATACGCAGTATTTT
few	.	TRBV12-3/TRBV12-4	TRBJ2-7	CASHKSRGREQYF	TGTGCCAGCCACAAGTCGAGGGGACGCGAGCAGTACTTC
many	.	TRBV3-1	TRBJ2-5	CASSQGPGRQETQYF	TGTGCCAGCAGCCAAGGTCCGGGGCGGCAAGAGACCCAGTACTTC